A selection of T cell receptor beta chains follows, all from one sample in a study of cytomegalovirus exposure and HLA in healthy donors. The repertoire was sequenced with immunoSEQ multiplex PCR; TCRdb's copy has only in-frame clones and lacks some. There are about 160,000 clones in the sample; 75% to 90% occur only once, and around 4.5% lies in the top ten. Sequencing used PBMCs. These TCRs come from a young man in good health and CMV-seronegative. The CDR3 runs from the conserved cysteine through the conserved F or W. Each record gives: D gene, clone size, V gene, J gene, CDR3 DNA, CDR3 protein. A D gene is named only where the DNA matches it firmly. Expanded clones are given a class, and other clones once, few, many or no size at all.

>.|.|TRBV2|TRBJ2-1
TGTGCCGGGGGAGGGTGGGGGGCTAATGAGCAGTTCTTC
CAGGGWGANEQFF
>.|.|TRBV21-1|TRBJ2-1
TGTGCCAGCAAAAGGGTCCGGGGGGGAGGAAGGTACAATGAGCAGTTCTTC
CASKRVRGGGRYNEQFF
>TRBD2|few|TRBV19|TRBJ2-5
TGTGCCAGTAGTATACCCCGGACTAGCGGACAAGAGACCCAGTACTTC
CASSIPRTSGQETQYF
>TRBD2|.|TRBV15|TRBJ2-7
TGTGCCACCAGCAGAGAGGGACTAGCGGGAGACGAGCAGTACTTC
CATSREGLAGDEQYF
>TRBD1|once|TRBV7-9|TRBJ2-3
TGTGCCAGCAGCTTAGTGGACAGGGGGGCAGATACGCAGTATTTT
CASSLVDRGADTQYF
>.|once|TRBV7-3|TRBJ1-3
TGTGCCAGCAGCTTAGCGGGGTCAGGGGGAAACACCATATATTTT
CASSLAGSGGNTIYF
>.|.|TRBV6-1|TRBJ2-7
TGTGCCAGCAGTCCCCGGGTCGCTTCCTACGAGCAGTACTTC
CASSPRVASYEQYF
>TRBD1|.|TRBV9|TRBJ2-7
TGTGCCAGCAGCGTAGGGGACAGGGAATTCGGAGAGCAGTACTTC
CASSVGDREFGEQYF
>.|.|TRBV7-3|TRBJ2-1
TGTGCCAGCAGCCCTCAGTATCCGTCCTACAATGAGCAGTTCTTC
CASSPQYPSYNEQFF
>.|.|TRBV5-1|TRBJ2-1
TGCGCCACCTGGGGGGTGTGGCTCGAAGGGTACAATGAGCAGTTCTTC
CATWGVWLEGYNEQFF
>.|.|TRBV28|TRBJ1-5
TGTGCCAGCAGTTTGCGGACAGAAAATCAGCCCCAGCATTTT
CASSLRTENQPQHF
>TRBD1|.|TRBV5-1|TRBJ1-2
TGCGCCAGCAGCTTGGAAGGACAGGGTCATAACTATGGCTACACCTTC
CASSLEGQGHNYGYTF
>.|.|TRBV5-1|TRBJ1-5
TGCGCCAGCAGCTTCGGGGGAGATCAGCCCCAGCATTTT
CASSFGGDQPQHF
>TRBD1|.|TRBV5-1|TRBJ2-7
TGCGCCAGCAGCTCAAACCCCGGGACAGATCAGTACTTC
CASSSNPGTDQYF
>TRBD2|.|TRBV6-5|TRBJ2-3
TGTGCCAGCATTGAGGCTAGCGGACCAGCTGATACGCAGTATTTT
CASIEASGPADTQYF
>.|.|TRBV9|TRBJ1-2
TGTGCCAGCAGCGTCTCAGGAAACTATGGCTACACCTTC
CASSVSGNYGYTF